This entry lists 32 T cell receptor beta chains sequenced from one sample in a study of CD8 T cells in Susac syndrome. Random hexamers were used to reverse transcribe roughly 0.45 to 1 ug of RNA. TCRdb called the immunoSEQ multiplex PCR reads again in MiXCR, with one record for every CDR3 protein. The sample yields roughly 150,000 distinct CDR3 sequences, approximately 94% seen once. Specimen: CD4+ T cells from PBMCs. The receptors shown here come from a human donor with multiple sclerosis.

The chain joins TRBV25-1 to TRBJ1-2, with D perhaps TRBD1 (5 bases). V gave up 7 bases and J gave up 8 bases, with 17 bases separating them. The V gene's germline CDR1 is MGHDK and CDR2 SYGVNS. This CDR3 region has 13 residues. The CDR3 nucleotides read TGTGCCAGCACAAGCGGGACGTCGCGGGGCTACACCTTC. Residues: CASTSGTSRGYTF.

J is TRBJ1-1 and V is TRBV4-3; the match to TRBD1 covers 10 bases. V shed 6 bases, J shed 5 bases, and the junction held 6 bases outside the gene matches. Germline V gives CDR1 LGHNA, CDR2 YSLEER. This CDR3 contains 14 residues. CDR3 nucleotide sequence: TGCGCCAGCAGTAGGACAGGGGGGCGGACTGAAGCTTTCTTT. It specifies CASSRTGGRTEAFF.

The chain combines TRBV7-9 with TRBJ2-2; D unclear. Germline lookup yields CDR1 SEHNR and CDR2 FQNEAQ (reference sequence). Trimming cost V 4 bases and J 4 bases, with 7 bases left between them. CDR3 size: 13 residues. CDR3 in amino acids: CASSSAFTGELFF. The CDR3 DNA reads TGTGCCAGCAGCTCGGCATTCACCGGGGAGCTGTTTTTT. The variable domain in full, completed from reference TRBV7-9 and TRBJ2-2, reads DTGVSQNPRHKITKRGQNVTFRCDPISEHNRLYWYRQTLGQGPEFLTYFQNEAQLEKSRLLSDRFSAERPKGSFSTLEIQRTEQGDSAMYLCASSSAFTGELFFGEGSRLTVL.

The rearrangement links TRBV4-1 to TRBJ1-4; D remains unclear. Germline V CDR1 and CDR2: MGHRA, YSYEKL. This CDR3 contains 18 residues. V dropped 3 bases and J dropped 0 bases, with 17 bases sitting between them. CDR3 bases: TGCGCCAGCAGCCACCCCAGAGGGAGGTGGTCAACTAATGAAAAACTGTTTTTT. Protein: CASSHPRGRWSTNEKLFF.

The CDR3 DNA reads as TGTGCCTGGAATCGCCTTTACTCCTACAATGAGCAGTTCTTC. Residues: CAWNRLYSYNEQFF. The rearrangement links TRBV30 to TRBJ2-1, with D hard to call. The CDR3 extends over 14 amino acids. Germline values: CDR1 GTSNPN, CDR2 SVGIG (reference sequence). Trimming shortened V by 4 bases and J by 0 bases, and 10 bases separated the two germline ends.

The chain combines TRBV7-2 with TRBJ2-1, with 7 bases matching TRBD2. This CDR3 is built from 14 residues. The ends lost 0 bases at V and 5 bases at J; junction bases unmatched: 1. Germline values: CDR1 SGHTA, CDR2 FQGNSA. CDR3 bases: TGTGCCAGCAGCTTAGCGGGAGGGAACAATGAGCAGTTCTTC. It yields the protein CASSLAGGNNEQFF.

This clonotype is a singleton in its sample. J is TRBJ2-2 and V is TRBV4-3, with 7 bases identical to TRBD2. CDR1 and CDR2 (germline): LGHNA, YSLEER. Trimming took 0 bases from V and 4 from J; bases not matched to a gene: 5. The CDR3 spans 16 residues. The CDR3 sequence is CASSQEAGRVTGELFF. The CDR3 region has the DNA TGCGCCAGCAGCCAAGAAGCGGGAAGGGTCACCGGGGAGCTGTTTTTT.

The V call is TRBV19, the J call TRBJ2-7; D might be TRBD1 (5 bases). V was clipped by 4 bases and J by 7 bases, with 17 bases between them. Per germline, CDR1 LNHDA and CDR2 SQIVND (reference sequence). The CDR3 sequence is 14 residues long. CDR3 sequence reads: CASSTSTAPGEQYF. The CDR3 coding sequence is TGTGCCAGTAGTACGTCGACAGCCCCAGGGGAGCAGTACTTC.

The chain is built from TRBV10-3 and TRBJ2-1, with D unclear. The CDR3 runs to 12 residues. Between the trimmed V and J ends, which lost 3 bases and 10 bases, there was a span of 10 bases. Per the germline V gene, CDR1 is ENHRY and CDR2 is SYGVKD. CDR3 region: CAISDGLTEQFF. CDR3 DNA sequence: TGTGCCATCAGTGATGGGTTGACAGAGCAGTTCTTC.

This chain joins TRBV30 and TRBJ1-5; D might be TRBD1 (6 bases). The CDR3 extends over 13 amino acids. Germline CDR1 GTSNPN, CDR2 SVGIG (reference sequence). Trimming removed 0 bases at V and 11 bases at J, with 14 bases between. CDR3 bases: TGTGCCTGGAGTGTCGGCAGGGGCGGATCCCAGCATTTT. Its protein is CAWSVGRGGSQHF.

The table lists this clonotype with a few counts. This chain joins TRBV3-1 and TRBJ2-7, with TRBD1 matching over 7 bases. CDR3 length: 14 residues. Germline lookup yields CDR1 LGHDT and CDR2 YNNKEL (reference sequence). J lost 5 bases, V lost 5 bases, and 9 bases had no gene match. CDR3 sequence: CASSSGYRGHEQYF. The CDR3 nucleotides read TGTGCCAGCAGCTCAGGCTACAGGGGCCACGAGCAGTACTTC.

The chain has TRBV14 and TRBJ2-1, with unresolved D. The germline V and J ends were trimmed by 1 base and 5 bases, with 6 bases remaining between them. The CDR3 extends over 13 amino acids. Per germline, CDR1 SGHDN and CDR2 FVKESK. The CDR3 DNA follows: TGTGCCAGCAGCCAAGGATCCAACAATGAGCAGTTCTTC. This encodes CASSQGSNNEQFF. Variable domain in full (rest from reference TRBV14 and TRBJ2-1): EAGVTQFPSHSVIEKGQTVTLRCDPISGHDNLYWYRRVMGKEIKFLLHFVKESKQDESGMPNNRFLAERTGGTYSTLKVQPAELEDSGVYFCASSQGSNNEQFFGPGTRLTVL.

J is TRBJ1-4 and V is TRBV2, with a weak D call TRBD1 (6 bases). CDR3 size: 14 residues. Germline loops: CDR1 SNHLY, CDR2 FYNNEI. With 9 bases removed from V and 8 bases from J, the gap between germline ends came to 19 bases. The CDR3 protein is CASGEGVGEEKLFF. The CDR3 nucleotides are TGTGCCAGTGGGGAGGGGGTCGGTGAGGAAAAACTGTTTTTT.

The J gene is TRBJ2-4, the V gene TRBV4-2, with TRBD1 matching over 10 bases. Germline V gene sequence: CDR1 LGHNA, CDR2 YNFKEQ. With V trimmed by 2 bases and J by 15 bases, 7 bases remained unmatched. CDR3 length: 13 residues. CDR3 in DNA: TGTGCCAGCAGCCAACCTGGGGACAGGGGACCGTACTTC. It yields the protein CASSQPGDRGPYF.

The chain is built from TRBV12-3 or TRBV12-4 and TRBJ1-5; tentative D call: TRBD1 (5 bases). This CDR3 contains 15 residues. V lost 6 bases to trimming and J lost 1 base, with 13 bases between them. Written as DNA, the CDR3 is TGTGCCAGCAGACTCGGTCAGGGAAGCAATCAGCCCCAGCATTTT. This codes for CASRLGQGSNQPQHF.

The J gene is TRBJ1-1, the V gene TRBV6-2 or TRBV6-3; D unresolved. CDR3 length: 14 amino acids. Deletions cut 7 bases from V and 4 bases from J, with 16 bases between. The germline gives CDR1 MNHEY, CDR2 SVGEGT. CDR3 sequence: CASIPELVGTEAFF. The CDR3 nucleotides read TGTGCCAGCATCCCAGAACTGGTGGGCACTGAAGCTTTCTTT.

This chain links TRBV18 with TRBJ2-5, with 8 positions matching TRBD2. Per the germline V gene, CDR1 is KGHSH and CDR2 is LQKENI. This CDR3 contains 14 residues. V dropped 4 bases and J dropped 1; count of bases not matched to a gene: 2. The chain's CDR3 is CASSRTSRQETQYF. In DNA form, the CDR3 reads TGTGCCAGCTCACGGACTAGCCGCCAAGAGACCCAGTACTTC.

V and J are TRBV30 and TRBJ2-7; D gene uncertain. The CDR3 is 12 amino acids. Trimming removed 0 bases at V and 4 bases at J, with 7 bases between. Germline CDR1 GTSNPN, CDR2 SVGIG (reference sequence). The CDR3 DNA sequence: TGTGCCTGGAGTGTACTTGGGTACGAGCAGTACTTC. It specifies CAWSVLGYEQYF.

The chain links TRBV20-1 to TRBJ1-1; no definite D call. Germline V gives CDR1 DFQATT, CDR2 SNEGSKA (reference sequence). This CDR3 has 11 amino acids. The V gene lost 6 bases and the J gene lost 1 base, with 6 bases spanning the gap. The chain's CDR3 is CSALRNTEAFF. For the CDR3, the DNA is TGCAGTGCGCTCAGGAACACTGAAGCTTTCTTT.

The J gene is TRBJ2-7, the V gene TRBV2; maybe TRBD1 (6 bases). Germline CDR1 reads SNHLY; CDR2 reads FYNNEI. The germline V and J ends were trimmed by 7 bases and 0 bases, with 13 bases remaining between them. The CDR3 spans 14 residues. The CDR3 coding sequence is TGTGCCAGCACCATACAGGGAAGCTCCTACGAGCAGTACTTC. Translated, it gives CASTIQGSSYEQYF.

The V gene is TRBV6-2 or TRBV6-3, the J gene TRBJ2-3; tentatively, D is TRBD1 or TRBD2 (6 bases each). CDR3 size: 16 residues. CDR1 is MNHEY and CDR2 is SVGEGT in the germline V gene. The germline V and J ends were trimmed by 0 bases and 5 bases, with 15 bases remaining between them. Written as DNA, the CDR3 is TGTGCCAGCAGTTACTCGGGGGGCTATTTGGGAGATACGCAGTATTTT. This encodes CASSYSGGYLGDTQYF.

The J gene is TRBJ1-1, the V gene TRBV7-9, with D unclear. V lost 5 bases, J lost 3 bases, and 13 bases lay in between. Germline V gives CDR1 SEHNR, CDR2 FQNEAQ (reference sequence). The length of the CDR3 is 14 residues. CDR3 amino acids: CASSDAPLDTEAFF. The CDR3 region has the DNA TGTGCCAGCAGCGATGCCCCCCTGGACACTGAAGCTTTCTTT.

The genes are TRBV28 and TRBJ2-7; D tentatively reads TRBD1 or TRBD2 (6 bases each). V was cut by 7 bases and J by 0 bases, with 19 bases left in between. Per the germline V gene, CDR1 is MDHEN and CDR2 is SYDVKM. The CDR3 has 16 amino acids. CDR3: CASTNRGVGSSYEQYF. The CDR3 DNA reads as TGTGCCAGCACCAATAGGGGGGTGGGAAGCTCCTACGAGCAGTACTTC. Variable domain in full (rest from reference TRBV28 and TRBJ2-7): DVKVTQSSRYLVKRTGEKVFLECVQDMDHENMFWYRQDPGLGLRLIYFSYDVKMKEKGDIPEGYSVSREKKERFSLILESASTNQTSMYLCASTNRGVGSSYEQYFGPGTRLTVT.

The rearrangement links TRBV19 to TRBJ1-1; D is perhaps TRBD1 (6 bases). Germline CDR1 LNHDA, CDR2 SQIVND (reference sequence). V was clipped by 4 bases and J by 0 bases, with 12 bases between them. This CDR3 region has 15 residues. The CDR3 coding sequence is TGTGCCAGTAGTACTGCCGGGACATTGAACACTGAAGCTTTCTTT. As protein: CASSTAGTLNTEAFF. Looking up the rest from reference TRBV19 and TRBJ1-1 gives the full variable domain: DGGITQSPKYLFRKEGQNVTLSCEQNLNHDAMYWYRQDPGQGLRLIYYSQIVNDFQKGDIAEGYSVSREKKESFPLTVTSAQKNPTAFYLCASSTAGTLNTEAFFGQGTRLTVV.

V and J are TRBV19 and TRBJ1-5, with 8 bases matching TRBD1. Unmatched junction bases numbered 12, after V lost 6 bases and J lost 5 bases. Per germline, CDR1 LNHDA and CDR2 SQIVND (reference sequence). The CDR3 extends over 16 amino acids. The CDR3 region has the DNA TGTGCCAGTAGAACTGGTTGGACAGGGTCACATCAGCCCCAGCATTTT. This gives the protein CASRTGWTGSHQPQHF.

The V gene is TRBV2, the J gene TRBJ2-1, with D maybe TRBD2 (6 bases). CDR1 SNHLY and CDR2 FYNNEI come from the germline V gene. The CDR3 spans 15 residues. V was shortened by 4 bases and J by 10 bases, with 20 bases between the two germline ends. The DNA of the CDR3 is TGTGCCAGCAGTGTTTTAGGGGCCCACGCGGGGGAGCAGTTCTTC. Its translation is CASSVLGAHAGEQFF.

This clonotype turned up a few times. The chain combines TRBV7-9 with TRBJ2-7, with TRBD1 matching 8 bases. V was pared by 1 base and J by 6 bases, with 8 bases of the junction left unmatched. Per the germline V gene, CDR1 is SEHNR and CDR2 is FQNEAQ (reference sequence). The CDR3 sequence is 15 residues long. The CDR3 region is CASSLGGQGLLEQYF. The CDR3 coding sequence is TGTGCCAGCAGCTTAGGCGGACAGGGACTCCTCGAGCAGTACTTC.

This chain connects TRBV3-1 to TRBJ1-1; D is unclear. The CDR3 loop spans 11 amino acids. V gave up 1 base and J gave up 7 bases, with 4 bases separating them. CDR1 is LGHDT and CDR2 is YNNKEL in the germline V gene (reference sequence). The CDR3 sequence is CASSQGSEAFF. The CDR3 nucleotides read TGTGCCAGCAGCCAAGGGAGTGAAGCTTTCTTT.

The chain couples TRBV27 to TRBJ1-2; D not resolved. Trimming cost V 3 bases and J 11 bases, with 7 bases left between them. In germline, CDR1 is MNHEY, CDR2 SMNVEV (reference sequence). The CDR3 totals 10 residues. This CDR3 is CASSFVGYTF. In DNA, the CDR3 is TGTGCCAGCAGTTTTGTAGGGTACACCTTC.

The chain joins TRBV5-1 to TRBJ1-1; TRBD1 might be the D (6 bases). Germline values: CDR1 SGHRS, CDR2 YFSETQ. Trimming removed 4 bases from V and 1 base from J, with 8 bases in between. CDR3 size: 13 residues. The CDR3 sequence: CASSEDRNTEAFF. As DNA, the CDR3 is TGCGCCAGCAGCGAGGACAGGAACACTGAAGCTTTCTTT.

A single count supports this clonotype. This chain connects TRBV7-9 to TRBJ2-7; weak D call: TRBD1 (5 bases). V shed 7 bases and J shed 5 bases, with 15 bases lying between them. Germline CDR1 reads SEHNR; CDR2 reads FQNEAQ (reference sequence). This CDR3 contains 13 residues. The CDR3 is CASTAGRPHEQYF. The CDR3 coding sequence is TGTGCCAGCACCGCAGGGCGGCCCCACGAGCAGTACTTC.

The chain's CDR3 is CASSEWPGEGEQYF. DNA for the CDR3: TGTGCCAGCAGTGAATGGCCGGGAGAGGGCGAGCAGTACTTC. V is TRBV25-1 and J is TRBJ2-7; D possibly corresponds to TRBD2 (6 bases). With 1 base removed from V and 6 bases from J, the gap between germline ends came to 13 bases. This CDR3 contains 14 residues. Germline CDR1 and CDR2: MGHDK and SYGVNS.